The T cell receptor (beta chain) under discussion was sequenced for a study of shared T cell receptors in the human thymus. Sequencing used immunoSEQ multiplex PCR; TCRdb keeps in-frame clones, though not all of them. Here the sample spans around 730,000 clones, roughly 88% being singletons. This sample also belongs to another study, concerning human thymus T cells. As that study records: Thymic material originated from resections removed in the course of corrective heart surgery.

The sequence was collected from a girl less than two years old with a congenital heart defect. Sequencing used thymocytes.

DNA of the CDR3: TGTGCCAGCAGTCCCAGCCCGGGACTAGCGGGGGCCCGCTCCTACGAGCAGTACTTC. Translating it yields CASSPSPGLAGARSYEQYF. J is TRBJ2-7 and V is TRBV27; 14 nucleotides match TRBD2. The CDR3 totals 19 residues. Germline V gives CDR1 MNHEY, CDR2 SMNVEV (reference sequence). V lost 5 bases and J lost 0; bases outside the gene matches: 12.